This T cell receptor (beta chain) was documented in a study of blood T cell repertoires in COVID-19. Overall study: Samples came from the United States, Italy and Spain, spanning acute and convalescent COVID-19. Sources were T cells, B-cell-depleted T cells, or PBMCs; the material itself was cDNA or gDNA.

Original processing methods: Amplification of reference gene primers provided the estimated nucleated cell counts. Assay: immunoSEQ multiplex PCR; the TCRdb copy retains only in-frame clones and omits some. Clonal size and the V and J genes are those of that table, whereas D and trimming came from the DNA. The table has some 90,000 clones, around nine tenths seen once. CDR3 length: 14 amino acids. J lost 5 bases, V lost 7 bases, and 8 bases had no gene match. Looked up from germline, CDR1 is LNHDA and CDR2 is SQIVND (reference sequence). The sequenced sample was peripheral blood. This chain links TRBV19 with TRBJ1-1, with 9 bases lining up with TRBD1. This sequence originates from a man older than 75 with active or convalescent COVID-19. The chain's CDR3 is CASNKQGARTEAFF. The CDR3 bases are TGTGCCAGTAATAAACAGGGGGCGAGGACTGAAGCTTTCTTT.